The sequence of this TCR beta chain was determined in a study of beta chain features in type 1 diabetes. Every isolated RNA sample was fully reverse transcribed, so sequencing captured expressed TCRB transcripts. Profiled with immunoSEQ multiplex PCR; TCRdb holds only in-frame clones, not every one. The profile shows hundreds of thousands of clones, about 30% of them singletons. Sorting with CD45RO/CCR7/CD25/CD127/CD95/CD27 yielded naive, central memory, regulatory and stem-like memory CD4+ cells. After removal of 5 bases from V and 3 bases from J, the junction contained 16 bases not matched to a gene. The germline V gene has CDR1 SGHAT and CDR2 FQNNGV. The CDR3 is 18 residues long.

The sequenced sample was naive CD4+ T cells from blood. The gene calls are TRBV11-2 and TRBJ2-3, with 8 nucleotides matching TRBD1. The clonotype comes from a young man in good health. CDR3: CASSHSRQGRGWTDTQYF. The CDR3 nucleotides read TGTGCCAGCAGCCACAGCAGACAGGGGCGGGGTTGGACAGATACGCAGTATTTT. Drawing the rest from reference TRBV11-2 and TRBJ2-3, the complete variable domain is EAGVAQSPRYKIIEKRQSVAFWCNPISGHATLYWYQQILGQGPKLLIQFQNNGVVDDSQLPKDRFSAERLKGVDSTLKIQPAKLEDSAVYLCASSHSRQGRGWTDTQYFGPGTRLTVL.